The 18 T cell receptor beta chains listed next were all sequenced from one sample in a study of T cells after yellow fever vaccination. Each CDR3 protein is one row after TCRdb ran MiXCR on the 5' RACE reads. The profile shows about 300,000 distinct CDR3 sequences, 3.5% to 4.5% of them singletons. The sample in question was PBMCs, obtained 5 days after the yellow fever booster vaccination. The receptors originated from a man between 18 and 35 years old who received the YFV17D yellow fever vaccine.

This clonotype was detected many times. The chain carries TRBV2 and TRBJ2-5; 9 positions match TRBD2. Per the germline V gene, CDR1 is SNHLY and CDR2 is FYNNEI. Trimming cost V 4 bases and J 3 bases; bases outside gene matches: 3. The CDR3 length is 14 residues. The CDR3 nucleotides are TGTGCCAGCAGTGGGCTAGCGGGGAAAGAGACCCAGTACTTC. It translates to CASSGLAGKETQYF.

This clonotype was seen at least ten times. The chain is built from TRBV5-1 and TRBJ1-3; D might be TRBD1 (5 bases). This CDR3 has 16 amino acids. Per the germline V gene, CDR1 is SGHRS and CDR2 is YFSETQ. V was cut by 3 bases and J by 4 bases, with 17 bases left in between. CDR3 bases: TGCGCCAGCAGCTCGGGACCGGACCGGGCCGGAAACACCATATATTTT. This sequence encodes CASSSGPDRAGNTIYF.

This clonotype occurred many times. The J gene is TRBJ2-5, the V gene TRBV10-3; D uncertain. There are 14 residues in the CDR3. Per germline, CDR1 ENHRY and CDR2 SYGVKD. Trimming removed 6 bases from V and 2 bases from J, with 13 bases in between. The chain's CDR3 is CAISREKIQETQYF. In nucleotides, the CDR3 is TGTGCCATCAGCAGAGAAAAAATTCAAGAGACCCAGTACTTC.

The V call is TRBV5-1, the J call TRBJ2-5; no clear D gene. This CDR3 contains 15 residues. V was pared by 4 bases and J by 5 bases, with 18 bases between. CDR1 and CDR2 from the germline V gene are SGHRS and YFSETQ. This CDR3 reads CASSNQVEGQETQYF. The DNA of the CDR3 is TGCGCCAGCAGCAACCAGGTAGAAGGTCAGGAGACCCAGTACTTC.

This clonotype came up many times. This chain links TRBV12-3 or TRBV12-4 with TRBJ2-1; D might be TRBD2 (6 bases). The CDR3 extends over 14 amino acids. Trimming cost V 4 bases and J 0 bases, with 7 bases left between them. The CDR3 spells CASSYGSSYNEQFF. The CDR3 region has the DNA TGTGCCAGCAGTTACGGGAGCTCCTACAATGAGCAGTTCTTC.

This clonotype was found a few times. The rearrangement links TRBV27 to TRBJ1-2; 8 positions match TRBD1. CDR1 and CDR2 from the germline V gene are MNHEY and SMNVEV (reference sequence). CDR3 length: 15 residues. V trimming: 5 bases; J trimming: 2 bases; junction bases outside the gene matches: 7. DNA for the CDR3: TGTGCCAGCAGTCTCCGGACAGGGAGGAACTATGGCTACACCTTC. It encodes CASSLRTGRNYGYTF.

The CDR3: CSARDQGTNYGYTF. CDR3 nucleotides: TGCAGTGCTAGAGATCAGGGAACTAACTATGGCTACACCTTC. The rearrangement joins TRBV20-1 to TRBJ1-2; maybe TRBD1 (5 bases). Trimming left V 0 bases short and J 0 bases short, with 8 bases between. The CDR3 sequence is 14 residues long. CDR1 DFQATT and CDR2 SNEGSKA come from the germline V gene (reference sequence).

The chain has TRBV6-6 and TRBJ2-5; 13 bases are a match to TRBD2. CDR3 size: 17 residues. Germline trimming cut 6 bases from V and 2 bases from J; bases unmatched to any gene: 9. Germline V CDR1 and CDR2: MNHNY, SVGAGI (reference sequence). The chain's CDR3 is CASSLPTSGGLQETQYF. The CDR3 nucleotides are TGTGCCAGCAGCCTCCCGACTAGCGGGGGGTTGCAAGAGACCCAGTACTTC.

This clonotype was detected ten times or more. DNA for the CDR3: TGTGCCATCAGTGATGGCGGGGGTCAGCCCCAGCATTTT. This encodes CAISDGGGQPQHF. The chain joins TRBV10-3 to TRBJ1-5; D might be TRBD1 (5 bases). This CDR3 comprises 13 residues. CDR1 is ENHRY and CDR2 is SYGVKD in the germline V gene. The V end was cut by 3 bases, the J end by 6 bases, with 9 bases between.

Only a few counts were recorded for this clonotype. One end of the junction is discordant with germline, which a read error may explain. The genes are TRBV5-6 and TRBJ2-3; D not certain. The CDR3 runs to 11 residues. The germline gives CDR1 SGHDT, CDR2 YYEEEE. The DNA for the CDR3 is TGTGCCAGCAGCTGGGTGGATAAGCAGTATTTT. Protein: CASSWVDKQYF.

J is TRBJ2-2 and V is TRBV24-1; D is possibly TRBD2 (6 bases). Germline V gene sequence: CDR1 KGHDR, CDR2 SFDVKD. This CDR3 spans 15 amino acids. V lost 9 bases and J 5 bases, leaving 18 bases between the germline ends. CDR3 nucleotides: TGTGCCACCTTTGGCGGGGACCTCCGTACCGGGGAGCTGTTTTTT. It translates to CATFGGDLRTGELFF.

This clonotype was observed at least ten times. CDR3 nucleotides: TGTGCCAGCAGCCCGGGACCTGCCGGGGAGCTGTTTTTT. It yields the protein CASSPGPAGELFF. The rearrangement links TRBV7-2 to TRBJ2-2; D possibly uses TRBD1 or TRBD2 (5 bases each). The V gene lost 5 bases and the J gene lost 6 bases, with 10 bases spanning the gap. The CDR3 has 13 residues. Per the germline V gene, CDR1 is SGHTA and CDR2 is FQGNSA.

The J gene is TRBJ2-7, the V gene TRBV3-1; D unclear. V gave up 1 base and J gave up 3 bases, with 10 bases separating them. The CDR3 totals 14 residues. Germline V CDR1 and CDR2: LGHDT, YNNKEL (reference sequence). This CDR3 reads CASSQGGMIYEQYF. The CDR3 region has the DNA TGTGCCAGCAGCCAAGGAGGTATGATCTACGAGCAGTACTTC.

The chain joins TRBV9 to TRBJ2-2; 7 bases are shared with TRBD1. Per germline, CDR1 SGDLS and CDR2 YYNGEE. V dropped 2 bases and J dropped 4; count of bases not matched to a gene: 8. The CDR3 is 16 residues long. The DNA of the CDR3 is TGTGCCAGCAGCGTCGACAGGGCTTTAGGCACCGGGGAGCTGTTTTTT. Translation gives CASSVDRALGTGELFF.

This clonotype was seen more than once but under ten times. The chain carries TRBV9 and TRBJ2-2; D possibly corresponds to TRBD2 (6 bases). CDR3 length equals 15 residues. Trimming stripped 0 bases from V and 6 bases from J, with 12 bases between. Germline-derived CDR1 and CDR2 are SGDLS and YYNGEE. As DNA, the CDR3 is TGTGCCAGCAGCGTAGGTCCTGGAGGGTCCGGGGAGCTGTTTTTT. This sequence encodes CASSVGPGGSGELFF.

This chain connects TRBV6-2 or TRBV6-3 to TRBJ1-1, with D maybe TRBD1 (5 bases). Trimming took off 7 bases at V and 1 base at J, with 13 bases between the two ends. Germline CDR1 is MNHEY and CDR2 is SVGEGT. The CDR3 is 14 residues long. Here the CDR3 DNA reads TGTGCCAGCATCGCAGGGACCACGAACACTGAAGCTTTCTTT. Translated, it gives CASIAGTTNTEAFF.

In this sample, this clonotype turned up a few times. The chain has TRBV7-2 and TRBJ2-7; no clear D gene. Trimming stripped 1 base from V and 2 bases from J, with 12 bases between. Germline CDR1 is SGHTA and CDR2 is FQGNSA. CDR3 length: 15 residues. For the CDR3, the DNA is TGTGCCAGCAGCTTAGAGTACCCCGGCCCCTACGAGCAGTACTTC. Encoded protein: CASSLEYPGPYEQYF.

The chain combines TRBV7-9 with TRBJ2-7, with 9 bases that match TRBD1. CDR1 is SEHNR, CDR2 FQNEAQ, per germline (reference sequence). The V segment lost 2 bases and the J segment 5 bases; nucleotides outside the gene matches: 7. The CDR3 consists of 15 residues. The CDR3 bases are TGTGCCAGCAGCTTAACAGGGGGCCACTTGAACGAGCAGTACGTC. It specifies CASSLTGGHLNEQYV.